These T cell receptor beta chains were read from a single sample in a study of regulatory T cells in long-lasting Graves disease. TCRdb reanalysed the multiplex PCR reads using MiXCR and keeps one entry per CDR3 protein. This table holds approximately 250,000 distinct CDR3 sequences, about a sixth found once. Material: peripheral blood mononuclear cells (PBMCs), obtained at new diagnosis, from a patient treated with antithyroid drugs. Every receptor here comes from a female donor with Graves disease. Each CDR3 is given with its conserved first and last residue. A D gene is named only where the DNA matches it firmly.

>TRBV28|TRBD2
CASSVAGATQETQYF
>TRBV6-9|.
CASSYSNRGRIDTDTQYF
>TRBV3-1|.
CASSHHTDTQYF
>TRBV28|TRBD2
CASSRLAGGAGELFF
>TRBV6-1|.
CASSEARDEKLFF
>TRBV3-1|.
CASSNPWDITEAFF
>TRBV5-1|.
CASSLEGHYYEQYF
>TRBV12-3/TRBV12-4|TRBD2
CASSFPSGRNTGELFF
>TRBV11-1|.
CASSFQGRTEAFF
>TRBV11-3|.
CASSLVVGPYEQYF
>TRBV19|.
CASRYSDFEEAFF
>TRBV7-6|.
CASSPSSEDEQFF
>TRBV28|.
CASSSSGTPQGLYEQYF
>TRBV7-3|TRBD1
CASSAETGDGYTF
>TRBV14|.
CASSQYQDPRYNEQFF
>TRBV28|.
CASSARSTDTQYF
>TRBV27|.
CASSFTGVSTDTQYF
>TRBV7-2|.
CASSLWADGSSYNSPLHF
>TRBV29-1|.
CSAGADSSYGYTF
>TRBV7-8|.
CAGSLQTNQETQYF
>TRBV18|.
CASSRQSGEAFF
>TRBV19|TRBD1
CASTPGQGSSYEQYF
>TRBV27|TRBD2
CASRPLATNTGELFF
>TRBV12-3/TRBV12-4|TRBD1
CASSPRQGQETQYF
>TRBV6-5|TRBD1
CASSYQRTGNYEQYF
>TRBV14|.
CASSWDARGTQYF
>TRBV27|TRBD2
CASSEIAGFADTQYF
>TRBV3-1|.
CASSRQALNTEAFF
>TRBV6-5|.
CASSYLAGANVLTF
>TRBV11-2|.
CASSEDRAQETQYF
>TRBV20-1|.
CSAREGRQGSTGELFF
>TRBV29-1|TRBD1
CSVSGGQGASDEQFF
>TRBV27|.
CASSLKAPGHTYEQYF
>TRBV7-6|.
CASSPWRSSYEQYF
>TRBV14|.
CASSQSIRVNVDEQYF
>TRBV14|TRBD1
CASSPGQQSYEQYF
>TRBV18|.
CASSSRGGGQDTQYF
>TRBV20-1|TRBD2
CSAKSGRASNEQFF
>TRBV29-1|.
CSVSSGRDYGYTF
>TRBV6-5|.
CASSYWNTGELFF
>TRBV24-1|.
CATSDHGGAEAFF
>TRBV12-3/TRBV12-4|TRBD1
CASSLKQGGGYTF
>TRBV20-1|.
CSATTVYNEQFF
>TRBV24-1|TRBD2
CATSDSSGGSSYNEQFF
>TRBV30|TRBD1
CAWEGGRESDTQYF
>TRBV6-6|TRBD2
CASSYSGIATTSGRRFGAGELFF
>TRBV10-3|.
CASSSDSNQPQHF
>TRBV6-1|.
CASSADRNTEAFF
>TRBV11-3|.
CASSLGGHNEQFF
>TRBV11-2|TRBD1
CASSFDREYGYTF
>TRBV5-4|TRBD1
CASSLGQGRRGTGELFF
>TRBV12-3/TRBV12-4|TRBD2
CASSFSGSPGELFF
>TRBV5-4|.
CASTKGGGTGELFF
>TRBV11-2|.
CASSLKQASYEQYF
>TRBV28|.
CASVSQNTEAFF